The clone carrying this TCR beta chain was seen a few times. Antigen unknown. These data belong to a study of post-analysis software for immune sequencing data. Per the germline V gene, CDR1 is SGHKS and CDR2 is YYEKEE (reference sequence). With 1 base removed from V and 6 bases from J, the gap between germline ends came to 17 bases. The CDR3 totals 15 residues. Every TCR beta cDNA library bore unique molecular identifiers. In TCRdb, the PCR reads were re-called with MiXCR into one record per CDR3 protein. The sample carries approximately 630,000 distinct CDR3 sequences, 55% to 60% recorded once. Findings of the study overall: A significant reduction in normalized Chao1 diversity was observed in multiple sclerosis patients versus controls. Comparison of patients with controls showed five TRBV segments more frequent in patients, TRBV5-6, TRBV5-1 and TRBV20-1 among them.

This sequence was found in a girl under 10 years old with multiple sclerosis. Sequencing was performed on blood. The V gene is TRBV5-5, the J gene TRBJ2-7; D is ambiguous. The DNA for the CDR3 is TGTGCCAGCAGCTTGTCTGGGTTCCCGATTGGCGAGCAGTACTTC. This translates into CASSLSGFPIGEQYF.